This TCR beta chain was profiled in a study of control samples from healthy donors and cancer patients. The germline V and J ends were trimmed by 6 bases and 3 bases, with 6 bases remaining between them. The CDR3 covers 12 residues. Germline CDR1 and CDR2: MNHEY and SVGAGI. Assay used: immunoSEQ multiplex PCR; TCRdb lists only in-frame clones, some missing. The sample has around 94,000 clones; roughly 93% are singletons. Sequencing used blood. The rearrangement joins TRBV6-5 to TRBJ1-3; D not certain. The receptor was derived from a woman aged 25 to 45 in good health. Written as DNA, the CDR3 is TGTGCCAGCAGGGAGATTGGAAACACCATATATTTT. Protein: CASREIGNTIYF.